This entry concerns a single T cell receptor (beta chain). The antigen is undetermined. Profiling relied on immunoSEQ multiplex PCR, and the TCRdb table lists in-frame clones only, not all of them. The sample has about 2.1 million clones; just under 95% are singletons. The sample is drawn from a study of shared clonotypes between healthy human individuals. Study observations and caveats: Clonotypes shared by all four donors outscored non-shared clonotypes in generation probability.

CDR3 size: 13 residues. CDR1 LNHDA and CDR2 SQIVND come from the germline V gene (reference sequence). V lost 9 bases, J lost 6 bases, and 12 bases lay in between. The naive CD8 population came from CD45RO-negative cells selected for CCR7, without terminally differentiated effector memory CD45RA+ cells. The donor cohort consisted entirely of Caucasian adults residing in Nashville, Tennessee. The chain has TRBV19 and TRBJ2-6; no clear D gene. This TCR was sampled from a man between 18 and 29 years old in good health. Some clones in this sample may be carry-over from other donors' samples. The sequencing sample was made of naive CD8+ T cells from PBMCs. In DNA, the CDR3 is TGTGCCAGCACGGGTCTTGAGGCCAACGTCCTGACTTTC. It translates to CASTGLEANVLTF.